A single sample gave rise to the 7 T cell receptor beta chains below, sequenced in a study of identical twins. Using its own MiXCR run on the 5' RACE reads, TCRdb lists one record per CDR3 protein. Of 510,000 or so distinct CDR3 sequences listed, 15% are singletons. These data also formed part of another study, on yellow fever vaccine responses in identical twins.

Sequencing was carried out using CD4+ T cells sorted from blood. The receptors stem from a young woman in good health.

This chain connects TRBV5-1 to TRBJ2-6, with 7 bases fitting TRBD2. The J segment lost 2 bases and the V segment lost 4 bases, leaving 6 bases of the junction unmatched. Germline V gene sequence: CDR1 SGHRS, CDR2 YFSETQ. The CDR3 consists of 16 residues. The CDR3 reads CASSTAGGAGANVLTF. The CDR3 DNA reads as TGCGCCAGCAGCACGGCTGGGGGGGCTGGGGCCAACGTCCTGACTTTC.

J is TRBJ2-3 and V is TRBV12-3 or TRBV12-4, with D possibly TRBD1 on 6 matching bases. Trimming left V 6 bases short and J 0 bases short, with 13 bases between. The CDR3 runs to 15 residues. The CDR3 DNA follows: TGTGCCAGCAGCCCTAGGGGGATTAGCACAGATACGCAGTATTTT. This codes for CASSPRGISTDTQYF.

The chain combines TRBV20-1 with TRBJ2-7, with a possible D match to TRBD2 (5 bases). In germline, CDR1 is DFQATT, CDR2 SNEGSKA (reference sequence). This CDR3 contains 14 residues. Between the trimmed V and J ends, which lost 1 base and 3 bases, there was a span of 13 bases. CDR3 sequence reads: CSARGTVRDYEQYF. CDR3 sequence (DNA): TGCAGTGCTAGAGGGACGGTCCGGGACTACGAGCAGTACTTC.

The chain couples TRBV7-2 to TRBJ2-3; 12 bases are a match to TRBD2. The length of the CDR3 is 16 residues. Germline loops: CDR1 SGHTA, CDR2 FQGNSA. Trimming took 5 bases from V and 4 from J; bases not matched to a gene: 7. The CDR3 here is CASSPRLAGAPDTQYF. The CDR3 DNA reads as TGTGCCAGCAGCCCCCGACTAGCGGGGGCTCCAGATACGCAGTATTTT.

The gene calls are TRBV6-5 and TRBJ1-4; D is unclear. This CDR3 has 15 residues. From germline, CDR1 is MNHEY and CDR2 SVGAGI. V shed 2 bases and J shed 6 bases, with 13 bases lying between them. CDR3 sequence reads: CASSYPGLGDEKLFF. Written as DNA, the CDR3 is TGTGCCAGCAGTTACCCGGGCCTTGGGGATGAAAAACTGTTTTTT.

Only a few counts were recorded for this clonotype. CDR3 sequence (DNA): TGTGCCAGCAGCCCTAATGACGGGGCAGATACGCAGTATTTT. Translation gives CASSPNDGADTQYF. V is TRBV6-1 and J is TRBJ2-3; D possibly corresponds to TRBD2 (5 bases). This CDR3 is 14 amino acids long. The V gene's germline CDR1 is MNHNS and CDR2 SASEGT. V lost 6 bases, J lost 4 bases, and 14 bases lay in between.

This clonotype was seen more than once but under ten times. The chain recombines TRBV2 with TRBJ2-1; D gene unclear. The CDR3 is made up of 13 amino acids. CDR1 SNHLY and CDR2 FYNNEI come from the germline V gene. V lost 3 bases to trimming and J lost 15 bases, with 18 bases between them. This chain's CDR3 is CASSDRVVSERFF. The CDR3 region has the DNA TGTGCCAGCAGTGATCGGGTAGTATCGGAGAGGTTCTTC.